This T cell receptor beta chain appears in the sequencing data of a study of blood T cells in healthy people across ages. Donors ranged from about 6 to 90 years old and were healthy Caucasians in Russia. Primers used in a second PCR of roughly 6 to 11 cycles were a sample-barcoded 5' primer and a J-beta primer mix. One entry per CDR3 protein results from TCRdb running MiXCR on the 5' RACE reads. The sample lists around 1.5 million distinct CDR3 sequences, roughly 30% seen once, with about 11% in the top ten. V was cut by 0 bases and J by 5 bases, with 8 bases left in between. CDR1 is SGHRS and CDR2 is YFSETQ in the germline V gene. This CDR3 contains 13 residues.

The sequencing sample was made of blood. This rearrangement joins TRBV5-1 to TRBJ2-5, with D perhaps matching TRBD2 (6 bases). This sequence originates from a woman aged 25 to 39 in good health. CDR3 in DNA: TGCGCCAGCAGCTTGGGGGAGGATGAGACCCAGTACTTC. This sequence encodes CASSLGEDETQYF.